This T cell receptor beta chain was sequenced in a study of OX40 agonist ivuxolimab in advanced cancers. On the study more broadly: Patients took ivuxolimab, an agonistic anti-OX40 (CD134) antibody. Enrolled patients in dose escalation had cancers that were hepatocellular carcinoma, melanoma, renal cell or head and neck cancer. Overall study results and limits: Averaging showed that CD8+ T cells had more expanded clones than CD4+ did.

Anyone with autoimmune disease history or systemic immunosuppression was excluded. Details on this clone: Its antigen is undetermined.

Germline trimming cut 8 bases from V and 4 bases from J; bases unmatched to any gene: 18. The CDR3 spans 18 residues. Germline V gene data show CDR1 as MDHEN and CDR2 as SYDVKM. Sequenced by immunoSEQ multiplex PCR; TCRdb stores in-frame clones only, minus some. The sample yields fewer than 60,000 clones, approximately 91% seen once. The source was CD4+ or CD8+ T cells sorted from blood, collected in a trial of the OX40 agonist ivuxolimab. The rearrangement joins TRBV28 to TRBJ2-7; the match to TRBD2 covers 12 bases. This TCR derives from an adult with an advanced solid tumor such as melanoma, head and neck, liver or kidney cancer. The chain's CDR3 is CASLPLGGASGGDYEQYF. The CDR3 DNA reads as TGTGCCAGCTTACCCTTGGGCGGAGCTAGCGGGGGGGATTACGAGCAGTACTTC. The variable domain in full, completed from reference TRBV28 and TRBJ2-7, reads DVKVTQSSRYLVKRTGEKVFLECVQDMDHENMFWYRQDPGLGLRLIYFSYDVKMKEKGDIPEGYSVSREKKERFSLILESASTNQTSMYLCASLPLGGASGGDYEQYFGPGTRLTVT.